This T cell receptor (beta chain) emerged from a study of blood T cell repertoires in COVID-19. For the study at large: COVID-19 samples from acute and convalescent phases originated in the United States, Italy and Spain. T cells, B-cell-depleted T cells, or PBMCs supplied cDNA or gDNA.

Trimming cost V 4 bases and J 4 bases, with 9 bases left between them. The CDR3 spans 13 residues. In the authors' methods: Estimation of nucleated cell counts relied on the amplification of reference gene primers. Measured with immunoSEQ multiplex PCR; TCRdb has only the in-frame clones, and not every one. V, J and clone size were drawn from that table, and D and trimming were deduced from the DNA. The table records 150,000 to 200,000 clones, less than 85% of them present only once. The sequenced sample was peripheral blood. The genes are TRBV5-3 and TRBJ2-1; D uncertain. TRBV5-3 is an ORF, with its function uncertain. The receptor was isolated from a man between 45 and 60 years old who had recovered from COVID-19. This chain's CDR3 is CARSLIIYNEQFF. CDR3 DNA sequence: TGTGCCAGAAGCCTTATAATTTACAATGAGCAGTTCTTC.